Below, 24 T cell receptor beta chains from the same sample are listed, as sequenced in a study of type 1 regulatory T cells. The antigens for these receptors are not known. TCRdb independently ran MiXCR on the reads; one entry per CDR3 protein. In the table there are 55,000 to 65,000 distinct CDR3 sequences, 62% of which are singletons. The sample taken for sequencing was cultured non-Tr1 T cells, either the whole culture or a sorted T cell fraction (not recorded which). These receptors originate from a human donor in good health.

The rearrangement links TRBV15 to TRBJ1-5; possible D gene TRBD1, 5 bases. Germline lookup yields CDR1 LNHNV and CDR2 YYDKDF (reference sequence). Trimming took 4 bases from V and 1 from J, leaving 11 bases between them. The CDR3 is 15 amino acids. CDR3 sequence (DNA): TGTGCCACCAGCATCAGGGAAAGGAGCAATCAGCCCCAGCATTTT. It specifies CATSIRERSNQPQHF.

There are a few counts of this clonotype. J is TRBJ1-3 and V is TRBV4-1, with 10 bases aligning to TRBD1. Germline trimming cut 4 bases from V and 2 bases from J; bases unmatched to any gene: 2. Germline lookup yields CDR1 MGHRA and CDR2 YSYEKL. The CDR3 covers 15 residues. CDR3 sequence reads: CASSPGQGAGNTIYF. Here the CDR3 DNA reads TGCGCCAGCAGCCCAGGACAGGGGGCTGGAAACACCATATATTTT.

This clonotype is medium-sized by share. This chain links TRBV5-1 with TRBJ2-1, with TRBD2 matching 11 bases. Unmatched junction bases numbered 2, after V lost 0 bases and J lost 3 bases. The CDR3 extends over 16 amino acids. CDR1 SGHRS and CDR2 YFSETQ come from the germline V gene. For the CDR3, the DNA is TGCGCCAGCAGCTTGGCCGGGACTAGCGGCTACAATGAGCAGTTCTTC. Protein: CASSLAGTSGYNEQFF.

This clonotype was seen at least ten times. J is TRBJ2-2 and V is TRBV7-2; TRBD1 might be the D (8 bases). Germline lookup yields CDR1 SGHTA and CDR2 FQGNSA. This CDR3 has 16 amino acids. V was shortened by 5 bases and J by 4 bases, with 17 bases between the two germline ends. In DNA form, the CDR3 reads TGTGCCAGCAGCCGACAGGGGACTACCATCACCGGGGAGCTGTTTTTT. As protein: CASSRQGTTITGELFF.

This chain uses TRBV20-1 with TRBJ2-5, with no clear D. CDR3 length: 13 residues. V lost 3 bases, J lost 5 bases, and 13 bases lay in between. Germline V gene lookup returns CDR1 DFQATT and CDR2 SNEGSKA (reference sequence). The CDR3 region has the DNA TGCAGTGCTAGTTGGGGAACTGGGGAGACCCAGTACTTC. It translates to CSASWGTGETQYF.

CDR3 residues: CASSDRGRTGNTIYF. The CDR3 bases are TGCGCCAGCAGCGACAGGGGGAGAACTGGAAACACCATATATTTT. V usage is TRBV4-1 and J usage is TRBJ1-3; TRBD1 aligns across 9 bases. With 5 bases clipped from V and 2 bases from J, the junction kept 4 bases outside the gene matches. Germline V lookup: CDR1 MGHRA, CDR2 YSYEKL. This CDR3 comprises 15 residues.

The rearrangement links TRBV28 to TRBJ2-7; no clear D gene. This CDR3 has 13 amino acids. Germline CDR1 reads MDHEN; CDR2 reads SYDVKM. V was clipped by 2 bases and J by 3 bases, with 8 bases between them. Written as DNA, the CDR3 is TGTGCCAGCAGTTTAGGGATTTTCTACGAGCAGTACTTC. Translated, it gives CASSLGIFYEQYF. Together with reference TRBV28 and TRBJ2-7, the CDR3 gives the full variable domain: DVKVTQSSRYLVKRTGEKVFLECVQDMDHENMFWYRQDPGLGLRLIYFSYDVKMKEKGDIPEGYSVSREKKERFSLILESASTNQTSMYLCASSLGIFYEQYFGPGTRLTVT.

J is TRBJ1-1 and V is TRBV20-1; tentatively, D is TRBD1 (6 bases). This CDR3 is 13 amino acids long. Trimming shortened V by 4 bases and J by 7 bases, and 16 bases separated the two germline ends. Germline loops: CDR1 DFQATT, CDR2 SNEGSKA (reference sequence). CDR3 loop: CSANPRQAYEAFF. DNA for the CDR3: TGCAGTGCTAACCCAAGACAGGCCTATGAAGCTTTCTTT.

The chain uses TRBV6-1 and TRBJ1-5, with D uncertain. This CDR3 has 12 amino acids. Germline V gives CDR1 MNHNS, CDR2 SASEGT. V lost 8 bases and J lost 5, with 10 bases in between. In DNA form, the CDR3 reads TGTGCCAGCTCGCGGAGTCATCAGCCCCAGCATTTT. Amino acids: CASSRSHQPQHF.

The chain uses TRBV18 and TRBJ1-1; 7 bases are shared with TRBD1. Trimming took 0 bases from V and 0 from J; bases not matched to a gene: 1. There are 15 residues in the CDR3. Per the germline V gene, CDR1 is KGHSH and CDR2 is LQKENI. CDR3 loop: CASSPPDRVNTEAFF. CDR3 nucleotide sequence: TGTGCCAGCTCACCACCTGACAGGGTGAACACTGAAGCTTTCTTT.

The chain recombines TRBV6-5 with TRBJ1-5; maybe TRBD1 (6 bases). The V and J ends lost 5 bases and 1 base respectively, with 6 bases between them. The CDR3 contains 13 residues. The germline gives CDR1 MNHEY, CDR2 SVGAGI. This chain's CDR3 is CASSQGSNQPQHF. The CDR3, as DNA: TGTGCCAGCAGTCAGGGGAGCAATCAGCCCCAGCATTTT.

This clonotype was counted between two and nine times. J is TRBJ2-3 and V is TRBV20-1; no clear D gene. V was clipped by 3 bases and J by 4 bases, with 8 bases between them. This CDR3 is 12 amino acids long. Germline values: CDR1 DFQATT, CDR2 SNEGSKA (reference sequence). CDR3: CSASEGSDTQYF. CDR3 DNA sequence: TGCAGTGCTAGTGAAGGGTCAGATACGCAGTATTTT.

The chain is built from TRBV7-9 and TRBJ2-2, with D tentatively TRBD2 (6 bases). The CDR3 is 14 amino acids. The V gene's germline CDR1 is SEHNR and CDR2 FQNEAQ (reference sequence). Trimming left V 4 bases short and J 9 bases short, with 15 bases between. CDR3 loop: CASSSQPGDRELFF. DNA for the CDR3: TGTGCCAGCAGCTCGCAACCGGGGGACCGGGAGCTGTTTTTT.

This chain uses TRBV11-2 with TRBJ1-2; D gene unclear. Trimming took 3 bases from V and 2 from J, leaving 7 bases between them. Germline assignment: CDR1 SGHAT and CDR2 FQNNGV. The CDR3 loop spans 13 amino acids. CDR3 region: CASSLPGNYGYTF. CDR3 nucleotides: TGTGCCAGCAGCTTGCCCGGGAACTATGGCTACACCTTC.

The chain recombines TRBV6-4 with TRBJ2-1, with D hard to call. Trimming took off 3 bases at V and 4 bases at J, with 7 bases between the two ends. Germline CDR1 MRHNA, CDR2 SNTAGT. The CDR3 is 13 residues long. The CDR3 nucleotides are TGTGCCAGCAGTGAATCCCAGTACAATGAGCAGTTCTTC. This sequence encodes CASSESQYNEQFF.

This clonotype was seen a few times. This chain connects TRBV4-3 to TRBJ2-3; no reliable D call. Trimming took 1 base from V and 6 from J, leaving 8 bases between them. Germline V gene sequence: CDR1 LGHNA, CDR2 YSLEER. The CDR3 contains 13 residues. CDR3 DNA sequence: TGCGCCAGCAGCCAAGTGACGGACGATACGCAGTATTTT. Amino acids: CASSQVTDDTQYF.

The rearrangement joins TRBV5-1 to TRBJ2-5, with 7 positions matching TRBD2. Per germline, CDR1 SGHRS and CDR2 YFSETQ. The CDR3 runs to 16 residues. V shed 0 bases and J 5 bases; nucleotides not matched to a gene: 10. The CDR3 reads CASSLGAGASAETQYF. The DNA for the CDR3 is TGCGCCAGCAGCTTGGGGGCGGGAGCGTCGGCTGAGACCCAGTACTTC.

The rearrangement uses TRBV19 and TRBJ2-1, with 8 bases aligning to TRBD2. This CDR3 has 15 amino acids. From germline, CDR1 is LNHDA and CDR2 SQIVND (reference sequence). V trimming: 4 bases; J trimming: 4 bases; junction bases outside the gene matches: 6. The CDR3 sequence is CASSKTSGYYNEQFF. The CDR3 DNA sequence: TGTGCCAGTAGTAAAACTAGCGGATATTACAATGAGCAGTTCTTC.

The V call is TRBV2, the J call TRBJ2-5, with D tentatively TRBD1 (5 bases). CDR1 and CDR2 (germline): SNHLY, FYNNEI. The CDR3 covers 12 residues. Between the trimmed V and J ends, which lost 2 bases and 4 bases, there was a span of 5 bases. The CDR3 coding sequence is TGTGCCAGCAGTGAACAGGGAGAGACCCAGTACTTC. It is translated as CASSEQGETQYF.

This clonotype appeared a single time. The CDR3 is CASSKTGTNTGELFF. CDR3 bases: TGTGCCAGCAGCAAGACTGGTACGAACACCGGGGAGCTGTTTTTT. The chain employs TRBV7-6 and TRBJ2-2; the D is unclear. CDR1 SGHVS and CDR2 FNYEAQ come from the germline V gene. V shed 5 bases and J shed 0 bases, with 10 bases lying between them. This CDR3 is built from 15 residues.

The genes are TRBV9 and TRBJ2-1; weak D call: TRBD2 (6 bases). Trimming stripped 3 bases from V and 7 bases from J, with 17 bases between. Germline CDR1 is SGDLS and CDR2 is YYNGEE. This CDR3 spans 15 amino acids. CDR3 sequence reads: CASSGNRDWINEQFF. CDR3 bases: TGTGCCAGCAGCGGAAACCGGGACTGGATTAATGAGCAGTTCTTC.

V gene TRBV5-1 combines with J gene TRBJ2-2, with D uncertain. Germline assignment: CDR1 SGHRS and CDR2 YFSETQ. V lost 4 bases, J lost 6 bases, and 10 bases lay in between. The CDR3 sequence is 13 residues long. CDR3 DNA sequence: TGCGCCAGCAGCCGCGGTGGTCCCGGGGAGCTGTTTTTT. It codes for CASSRGGPGELFF.

This rearrangement joins TRBV20-1 to TRBJ1-5; maybe TRBD1 (5 bases). The CDR3 is made up of 16 amino acids. Trimming took 0 bases from V and 2 from J, leaving 14 bases between them. CDR1 and CDR2 (germline): DFQATT, SNEGSKA (reference sequence). CDR3 sequence (DNA): TGCAGTGCTAGAGAGCGCATCATGGGGGGCAATCAGCCCCAGCATTTT. Translated, it gives CSARERIMGGNQPQHF.

The genes are TRBV27 and TRBJ2-1, with D tentatively TRBD2 (6 bases). The length of the CDR3 is 20 residues. CDR1 and CDR2 (germline): MNHEY, SMNVEV (reference sequence). V lost 6 bases to trimming and J lost 4 bases, with 31 bases between them. CDR3 DNA sequence: TGTGCCAGCAGCCGCGGACGGCCCCGCGTATCTAGCGCGAGTTACAATGAGCAGTTCTTC. Translated, it gives CASSRGRPRVSSASYNEQFF.